This T cell receptor beta chain was obtained from a study of blood T cells in healthy people across ages (dated by TCRdb to between 2015 and 2016). For context, the study as a whole: In model experiments, template switching captured roughly one uniquely barcoded TCR beta cDNA molecule for every two T cells. The study measured age-related changes in TCR beta repertoire diversity using deep sequencing normalized with unique cDNA molecular identifiers. The donors were split into four age groups: young (average about 16 years), middle-aged (about 40), aged (roughly 68) and long-lived (about 82). To avoid experimental bias, donors of different ages were spread randomly across the sequencing lanes. The study analyzed two additional independent replicas of 1 million unique cDNA reads from the same blood draw for two donors, one aged 18 to 30 and one aged 80 or older.

Library creation used 5' RACE. These reads were obtained on an Illumina HiSeq 2500. A second PCR of about 7 to 12 cycles was performed with a sample-barcoded 5' primer and a J-beta primer mix. Each TCR beta cDNA molecule received a unique molecular identifier from a template-switch 5' adaptor carrying 12 random nucleotides. At least 3 million CDR3-containing paired-end reads were obtained from each sample. All of the RNA was converted into first-strand cDNA using the Mint cDNA synthesis kit, with a TRBC-specific oligonucleotide serving as the primer. All cDNA was treated with uracil-DNA glycosylase and then went through a first 18-cycle PCR with the universal primers M1SS and BC2_uni_R. On the study's bioinformatics: Each sample was normalized by randomly selecting 1 million high-quality reads, each carrying a distinct molecular identifier. Reads with shared molecular identifiers were discarded instead of being binned into consensus sequences. MiTCR, with a Q25 quality threshold and the strictest error-elimination algorithm, was used for CDR3 identification, clonotype clustering and error correction. Lower-bound total TCR beta diversity was estimated with a nonparametric unseen species model using Euler transformation. Starting from the raw public reads, TCRdb applied fastp trimming at Q25, assembled clones with MiXCR and retained in-frame beta chains. Each entry is one CDR3 protein sequence, shown with its most common DNA and genes. These V and J calls are TCRdb output, not the study's own analysis. For this sample there are over 600,000 distinct CDR3 sequences; around 41% appear just once. The top ten clonotypes cover around 32% of the sample.

The 35 to 40 donors, aged roughly 6 to 95 years, were systemically healthy Caucasian individuals from Russia. Each donor gave about 10 milliliters of peripheral blood, drawn into EDTA-treated Vacutainer tubes. Ficoll-Paque density-gradient centrifugation was used to isolate PBMCs, with at least 7 million obtained per sample. Trizol reagent was used to extract total RNA from PBMCs, with at least 5 micrograms per sample. For every donor, flow cytometry on a PBMC aliquot measured the percentage of naive CD45RAhigh/CD27high T cells. A remark on this clonotype: Its binding antigen is unknown. Base qualities are not recorded, but no much larger clone differs from it by a single base.

V lost 10 bases and J lost 0 bases; the stretch between them is 13 bases long. The CDR3 runs 15 residues from the cysteine to the phenylalanine. The retained sequence is limited to the CDR3, 45 bases, with the frame set at the first base. The germline V gene encodes CDR1 SNHLY and CDR2 FYNNEI. The paper's findings and limits, for the study overall: Total diversity estimates from one million sequenced T cells were considered lower bounds and underestimates. Donor CMV infection status was unknown, potentially confounding age-related changes in expanded clonotypes. As age increased, observed TCR beta diversity per million T cells dropped in a roughly linear way, and a significant reduction was already evident by age roughly 40. A strong correlation was found between observed TCR beta diversity and the percentage of naive T cells measured by flow cytometry. Because profiling used bulk unsorted PBMCs, naive and antigen-experienced compartments could not be compared conclusively. The long-lived group showed more naive CD4+ T cells, fewer expanded clones and increased TCR diversity than the aged group, suggesting age selection.

This clonotype was obtained from a man at least 80 years old in good health. Sequencing was carried out using blood. The sequence joins TRBV2 to TRBJ2-6; the D region possibly corresponds to TRBD2 (6 bases align). The DNA sequence is given as TGTGCCATCTACGGGGACTCCTCTGGGGCCAACGTCCTGACTTTC. Its protein is CAIYGDSSGANVLTF.